The 13 T cell receptor beta chains given below trace back to one sample, sequenced in a study of CD8 T cells in Susac syndrome (dated by TCRdb to the late 2010s). Libraries were prepared through the immunoSEQ multiplex PCR assay. RNA was extracted using the RNeasy kit, and about 0.5 to 1 microgram was reverse transcribed with random hexamers. Using fastp at Q25 and MiXCR, TCRdb reprocessed the public reads and kept productive beta chains. Every distinct CDR3 protein forms one entry, paired with its most common genes and DNA. The sample table contains about 430,000 distinct CDR3 sequences; only one count was recorded for around 83% of them. About 0.12% of the sample belongs to the ten largest clones. Sequencing was carried out using CD8+ T cells from PBMCs. Every receptor here comes from a human donor with multiple sclerosis.

V is TRBV19 and J is TRBJ2-2; D ambiguous. The length of the CDR3 is 9 residues. Trimming removed 7 bases from V and 7 bases from J, with 1 base in between. Germline loops: CDR1 LNHDA, CDR2 SQIVND (reference sequence). CDR3 nucleotides: TGTGCCAGTAACGGGGAGCTGTTTTTT. Translation: CASNGELFF.

The chain links TRBV6-1 to TRBJ1-1; tentatively, D is TRBD1 (5 bases). CDR1 and CDR2 from the germline V gene are MNHNS and SASEGT. The CDR3 extends over 14 amino acids. V lost 3 bases to trimming and J lost 13 bases, with 21 bases between them. The CDR3 DNA follows: TGTGCCAGCAGTGATTGGCAGGGAGTTCTTCCAGTTTTCTTT. This encodes CASSDWQGVLPVFF.

The V call is TRBV27, the J call TRBJ2-7; TRBD2 matches 11 bases. The ends lost 3 bases at V and 0 bases at J; junction bases unmatched: 1. CDR3 length equals 15 residues. Looked up from germline, CDR1 is MNHEY and CDR2 is SMNVEV (reference sequence). This CDR3 is CASSFTSGGSYEQYF. The CDR3 DNA reads TGTGCCAGCAGTTTCACTAGCGGGGGCTCCTACGAGCAGTACTTC.

This chain connects TRBV3-1 to TRBJ2-3; 11 bases are shared with TRBD2. This CDR3 region has 16 residues. Germline loops: CDR1 LGHDT, CDR2 YNNKEL (reference sequence). V lost 4 bases to trimming and J lost 5 bases; unmatched junction nucleotides: 8. CDR3 residues: CASSPRQLAGVDTQYF. CDR3 in DNA: TGTGCCAGCAGCCCGCGGCAACTAGCGGGAGTAGATACGCAGTATTTT.

The chain is built from TRBV7-9 and TRBJ2-7; the D is unclear. With 7 bases removed from V and 7 bases from J, the gap between germline ends came to 14 bases. The CDR3 contains 12 residues. Germline V gene sequence: CDR1 SEHNR, CDR2 FQNEAQ (reference sequence). The CDR3 region is CASTYGPGEQYF. As DNA, the CDR3 is TGTGCCAGCACCTATGGACCTGGAGAGCAGTACTTC.

The chain combines TRBV28 with TRBJ1-2; D gene unclear. The germline gives CDR1 MDHEN, CDR2 SYDVKM. The CDR3 sequence is 14 residues long. V was cut by 11 bases and J by 4 bases, with 20 bases left in between. The CDR3 here is CASSESTVTYGYTF. The CDR3 bases are TGTGCCTCATCGGAGAGTACCGTTACCTATGGCTACACCTTC.

This chain joins TRBV30 and TRBJ1-1; TRBD1 might be the D (5 bases). Between the trimmed V and J ends, which lost 1 base and 0 bases, there was a span of 15 bases. Germline lookup yields CDR1 GTSNPN and CDR2 SVGIG (reference sequence). There are 16 residues in the CDR3. The CDR3 loop reads CAWSAPPGRLNTEAFF. The CDR3 region has the DNA TGTGCCTGGAGTGCACCTCCGGGACGGTTGAACACTGAAGCTTTCTTT.

The J gene is TRBJ2-7, the V gene TRBV30; 9 bases are shared with TRBD1. With V trimmed by 2 bases and J by 6 bases, 8 bases remained unmatched. The CDR3 contains 14 residues. Germline V gives CDR1 GTSNPN, CDR2 SVGIG (reference sequence). For the CDR3, the DNA is TGTGCCTGGAGTCGCGGGACAGGGTTCAGCGAGCAGTACTTC. It yields the protein CAWSRGTGFSEQYF.

This clonotype was recorded a few times. The gene calls are TRBV5-6 and TRBJ1-1; D gene ambiguous. The CDR3 has 17 residues. Germline CDR1 is SGHDT and CDR2 is YYEEEE. V shed 0 bases and J shed 0 bases, with 15 bases lying between them. As DNA, the CDR3 is TGTGCCAGCAGCTTGGTGGGAACCAACGCAATGAACACTGAAGCTTTCTTT. Protein: CASSLVGTNAMNTEAFF.

This clonotype appeared a few times. Relative to the germline gene, one junction end is altered; a read error may explain this. The V and J genes are TRBV27 and TRBJ2-7; D call uncertain. From germline, CDR1 is MNHEY and CDR2 SMNVEV (reference sequence). CDR3 length: 13 residues. The CDR3 region has the DNA TGCGCCAGCAGCTTGTACGCCTCCTACGAGCAGTACTTC. This sequence encodes CASSLYASYEQYF.

J is TRBJ2-5 and V is TRBV11-2; tentative D call: TRBD1 (6 bases). This CDR3 is 14 amino acids long. CDR1 and CDR2 from the germline V gene are SGHAT and FQNNGV. V lost 5 bases and J lost 0, with 10 bases in between. The CDR3 sequence is CASSVRGYQETQYF. The DNA for the CDR3 is TGTGCCAGCAGCGTCAGGGGTTACCAAGAGACCCAGTACTTC.

This clonotype was seen only once. The chain recombines TRBV20-1 with TRBJ2-5, with TRBD1 matching over 7 bases. The CDR3 consists of 16 residues. The J segment lost 5 bases and the V segment lost 0 bases, leaving 12 bases of the junction unmatched. The germline gives CDR1 DFQATT, CDR2 SNEGSKA (reference sequence). CDR3 coding DNA: TGCAGTGCTAGAGATGTACAGGGGTTCGGCGAGGAGACCCAGTACTTC. This codes for CSARDVQGFGEETQYF.

The chain couples TRBV5-4 to TRBJ2-1; 8 nucleotides line up with TRBD2. The CDR3 is made up of 17 amino acids. Trimming cost V 4 bases and J 0 bases; bases outside gene matches: 9. Germline V gene sequence: CDR1 SGHNT, CDR2 YYREEE (reference sequence). The CDR3 loop is CASSQGGLAGSYNEQFF. As DNA, the CDR3 is TGTGCCAGCAGCCAAGGCGGCCTAGCGGGCTCCTACAATGAGCAGTTCTTC.